The 20 T cell receptor beta chains presented below share a single source sample, sequenced in a study of cytomegalovirus exposure and HLA in healthy donors. Primers: 60 Vbeta forward and 13 Jbeta reverse. Using immunoSEQ multiplex PCR, the repertoire was profiled, and TCRdb retains in-frame clones only, with some absent. Among more than 95,000 clones, under 85% were seen once, and the ten largest hold 9% to 9.5%. The sample taken for sequencing was PBMCs. The receptors here all came from a woman aged 45 to 65 in good health and CMV-seropositive.

The V gene is TRBV2, the J gene TRBJ2-1; 10 bases match TRBD2. After removal of 3 bases from V and 4 bases from J, the junction contained 3 bases not matched to a gene. The CDR3 extends over 15 amino acids. CDR1 and CDR2 from the germline V gene are SNHLY and FYNNEI. The CDR3 bases are TGTGCCAGCAGTGAGGGACTAGCGCAATACAATGAGCAGTTCTTC. Its protein is CASSEGLAQYNEQFF.

This chain joins TRBV19 and TRBJ2-1; 9 positions agree with TRBD2. The CDR3 consists of 14 residues. Germline-derived CDR1 and CDR2 are LNHDA and SQIVND (reference sequence). V trimming: 3 bases; J trimming: 8 bases; junction bases outside the gene matches: 5. The CDR3, as DNA: TGTGCCAGTAGTATGGGGACTAGCCTTTATGAGCAGTTCTTC. This gives the protein CASSMGTSLYEQFF.

CDR3 nucleotides: TGTGCCAGTAGTATAACAGGGGAGAACACTGAAGCTTTCTTT. It translates to CASSITGENTEAFF. V gene TRBV19 combines with J gene TRBJ1-1, with 7 bases lining up with TRBD1. Germline V gene data show CDR1 as LNHDA and CDR2 as SQIVND (reference sequence). With V trimmed by 2 bases and J by 1 base, 1 base remained unmatched. The CDR3 is made up of 14 amino acids.

This clone was picked up a small number of times. J is TRBJ2-2 and V is TRBV5-1, with D unclear. V lost 3 bases and J lost 4, with 13 bases in between. This CDR3 has 15 amino acids. Germline V gives CDR1 SGHRS, CDR2 YFSETQ. CDR3: CASSSQMVITGELFF. In DNA, the CDR3 is TGCGCCAGCAGCTCGCAGATGGTTATCACCGGGGAGCTGTTTTTT.

The genes are TRBV4-3 and TRBJ1-1; D is possibly TRBD1 (5 bases). Germline V gives CDR1 LGHNA, CDR2 YSLEER. The CDR3 length is 13 residues. V shed 3 bases and J shed 6 bases, with 11 bases lying between them. The CDR3 nucleotides read TGCGCCAGCAGCCACACGGGGGGGGCTGAAGCTTTCTTT. It translates to CASSHTGGAEAFF.

V is TRBV15 and J is TRBJ1-1, with D tentatively TRBD1 (6 bases). Per the germline V gene, CDR1 is LNHNV and CDR2 is YYDKDF (reference sequence). The CDR3 spans 16 residues. The germline V and J ends were trimmed by 5 bases and 0 bases, with 16 bases remaining between them. CDR3 DNA sequence: TGTGCCACCAGCCTAGGGAGGGGACATTTGAACACTGAAGCTTTCTTT. Amino acid sequence: CATSLGRGHLNTEAFF.

The rearrangement uses TRBV6-6 and TRBJ1-2, with 9 nucleotides matching TRBD1. There are 12 residues in the CDR3. Germline V gene lookup returns CDR1 MNHNY and CDR2 SVGAGI (reference sequence). The trim removed 5 bases at V and 12 bases at J, leaving 7 bases unmatched. The CDR3 region is CASSPSGQGDTF. Written as DNA, the CDR3 is TGTGCCAGCAGTCCCTCGGGACAGGGCGACACCTTC.

This clone was counted a few times. The chain links TRBV7-9 to TRBJ1-2; 9 bases are a match to TRBD1. The junction had 9 bases not matched to a gene; V was cut back by 6 bases and J by 4 bases. Germline values: CDR1 SEHNR, CDR2 FQNEAQ (reference sequence). The CDR3 has 15 amino acids. CDR3 coding DNA: TGTGCCAGCAGTCCAACAGGGGGCCCAACCTATGGCTACACCTTC. Translated: CASSPTGGPTYGYTF.

The rearrangement links TRBV25-1 to TRBJ2-7, with 8 nucleotides matching TRBD1. The CDR3 consists of 14 residues. Trimming took 8 bases from V and 7 from J; bases not matched to a gene: 13. Germline V gene lookup returns CDR1 MGHDK and CDR2 SYGVNS. CDR3 protein: CASQQGQGLREQYF. The CDR3 coding sequence is TGTGCCAGCCAGCAAGGACAGGGACTGAGGGAGCAGTACTTC.

This clone has a handful of counts. The V and J genes are TRBV9 and TRBJ1-4, with 7 bases that match TRBD1. The CDR3 spans 15 residues. The trim removed 2 bases at V and 11 bases at J, leaving 12 bases unmatched. Per germline, CDR1 SGDLS and CDR2 YYNGEE. CDR3 protein: CASSVDRSSGGKLFF. In nucleotides, the CDR3 is TGTGCCAGCAGCGTGGACAGGTCATCAGGTGGGAAACTGTTTTTT.

This chain uses TRBV10-3 with TRBJ2-1, with D perhaps TRBD2 (6 bases). The germline gives CDR1 ENHRY, CDR2 SYGVKD. V was cut by 10 bases and J by 4 bases, with 14 bases left in between. The CDR3 covers 13 residues. This chain's CDR3 is CATGTGNYNEQFF. The CDR3 DNA is TGTGCCACCGGGACTGGAAATTACAATGAGCAGTTCTTC.

The rearrangement joins TRBV9 to TRBJ1-1; 8 nucleotides agree with TRBD1. V lost 3 bases, J lost 11 bases, and 9 bases stayed unmatched. Per germline, CDR1 SGDLS and CDR2 YYNGEE. This CDR3 comprises 13 residues. CDR3 amino acids: CASSDLTGDGAFF. For the CDR3, the DNA is TGTGCCAGCAGCGATCTGACAGGGGACGGGGCTTTCTTT.

CDR3 in DNA: TGTGCCAGCAGCGTCCATTCGGACAGGCTTTTCGGGGACACTGAAGCTTTCTTT. As protein: CASSVHSDRLFGDTEAFF. J is TRBJ1-1 and V is TRBV9; TRBD1 agrees at 7 bases. There are 18 residues in the CDR3. V dropped 2 bases and J dropped 3; count of bases not matched to a gene: 16. From germline, CDR1 is SGDLS and CDR2 YYNGEE.

The V call is TRBV30, the J call TRBJ1-2; no clear D. The CDR3 sequence is 11 residues long. In germline, CDR1 is GTSNPN, CDR2 SVGIG (reference sequence). The ends were cut back, 2 bases at V and 2 bases at J, with 3 bases in the middle. CDR3 sequence reads: CAWSSNYGYTF. CDR3 nucleotides: TGTGCCTGGAGTAGCAACTATGGCTACACCTTC.

The chain links TRBV5-4 to TRBJ2-4; unclear D gene. V was shortened by 4 bases and J by 3 bases, with 14 bases between the two germline ends. CDR3 length: 15 residues. The germline V gene encodes CDR1 SGHNT and CDR2 YYREEE (reference sequence). CDR3 in DNA: TGTGCCAGCAGCACCGCCCCATACGGCAAAAACATTCAGTACTTC. This sequence encodes CASSTAPYGKNIQYF. The full variable domain, its missing parts supplied by reference TRBV5-4 and TRBJ2-4, is ETGVTQSPTHLIKTRGQQVTLRCSSQSGHNTVSWYQQALGQGPQFIFQYYREEENGRGNFPPRFSGLQFPNYSSELNVNALELDDSALYLCASSTAPYGKNIQYFGAGTRLSVL.

This clone was observed a handful of times. The chain couples TRBV5-1 to TRBJ2-3; D is possibly TRBD1 (5 bases). Germline CDR1 reads SGHRS; CDR2 reads YFSETQ. V lost 4 bases and J 3 bases, leaving 12 bases between the germline ends. The length of the CDR3 is 14 residues. The CDR3 bases are TGCGCCAGCAGCCCAGGGTCCGGGACAGATACGCAGTATTTT. Its translation: CASSPGSGTDTQYF.

This sequence joins TRBV7-2 and TRBJ2-3; 7 nucleotides align to TRBD2. With 5 bases clipped from V and 2 bases from J, the junction kept 7 bases outside the gene matches. CDR1 is SGHTA and CDR2 is FQGNSA in the germline V gene. The CDR3 length is 15 residues. CDR3 nucleotide sequence: TGTGCCAGCAGCCCCACTAGCGTTGACACAGATACGCAGTATTTT. Translated: CASSPTSVDTDTQYF.

This clone has just one count. The CDR3 here is CASGQATDTQYF. The DNA of the CDR3 is TGCGCCAGCGGACAGGCCACAGATACGCAGTATTTT. The V and J genes are TRBV5-1 and TRBJ2-3, with TRBD1 matching over 7 bases. V was pared by 7 bases and J by 2 bases, with 1 base of the junction left unmatched. The CDR3 length is 12 residues. CDR1 and CDR2 (germline): SGHRS, YFSETQ.

A few counts support this clone. This chain connects TRBV7-9 to TRBJ2-7; TRBD2 matches at 9 bases. From germline, CDR1 is SEHNR and CDR2 FQNEAQ (reference sequence). The CDR3 spans 15 residues. Trimming at V came to 3 bases and at J to 5 bases, leaving 8 bases not matched to a gene. Here the CDR3 DNA reads TGTGCCAGCAGCTTCCCGCAGCGGGAGGACAACGAGCAGTACTTC. Its protein is CASSFPQREDNEQYF.

The chain is built from TRBV7-2 and TRBJ2-5; TRBD1 aligns across 10 bases. Germline-derived CDR1 and CDR2 are SGHTA and FQGNSA. The CDR3 contains 13 residues. V was pared by 9 bases and J by 5 bases, with 6 bases of the junction left unmatched. The chain's CDR3 is CASRQGAGETQYF. CDR3 coding DNA: TGTGCCAGTCGACAGGGGGCAGGCGAGACCCAGTACTTC.